This T cell receptor beta chain came from a study of T cell repertoires in cytomegalovirus infection. The overall study: Public TCR beta signatures indicated both CMV infection and matching HLA type.

This clonotype was counted a few times. Its target is not known. Findings and limits, study-wide: Summed public TCR beta family frequency identified CMV carriers bearing the relevant HLA. CMV-specific TCR beta clonotypes restricted by HLA-C dominated the ex vivo response.

The CDR3 is made up of 13 amino acids. V was trimmed by 6 bases and J by 5 bases, leaving 13 bases between them. Germline CDR1 reads SGHTA; CDR2 reads FQGTGA. TCRdb ran MiXCR on the reads and lists one entry per CDR3 protein. The sample holds 170,000 or so distinct CDR3 sequences, around 14% seen once. This receptor was identified in a human donor in good health (CMV status not recorded). Some clones in this sample may be carry-over from other donors' samples. The V gene is TRBV7-3, the J gene TRBJ2-5; D unresolved. The sample was PBMCs. In DNA form, the CDR3 reads TGTGCCAGCAGTTCTCGGACGACGGAGACCCAGTACTTC. The encoded protein is CASSSRTTETQYF.